Described below is a single TCR beta chain sequence and its context. The data were obtained in a study of blood T cell repertoires in COVID-19. At the level of the study: Samples came from the United States, Italy and Spain, spanning acute and convalescent COVID-19. Sources were T cells, B-cell-depleted T cells, or PBMCs; the material itself was cDNA or gDNA.

How the authors handled the data: The authors estimated nucleated cell counts from reference gene primer amplification. Profiled with immunoSEQ multiplex PCR; TCRdb holds only in-frame clones, not every one. Clone size and the V and J calls come from that table; the DNA yielded D and trimming. The sample has some 87,000 clones, 65% to 85% seen once. Germline values: CDR1 SGHAT, CDR2 FQNNGV. CDR3 length equals 16 residues. V lost 4 bases and J lost 4, with 19 bases in between. The V call is TRBV11-2, the J call TRBJ2-5, with D tentatively TRBD1 (5 bases). Sequencing was performed on peripheral blood. This receptor was taken from a man older than 75 with active or convalescent COVID-19. CDR3 coding DNA: TGTGCCAGCAGCTGGAAATGGACACCTCAGGGAGAGACCCAGTACTTC. It translates to CASSWKWTPQGETQYF.